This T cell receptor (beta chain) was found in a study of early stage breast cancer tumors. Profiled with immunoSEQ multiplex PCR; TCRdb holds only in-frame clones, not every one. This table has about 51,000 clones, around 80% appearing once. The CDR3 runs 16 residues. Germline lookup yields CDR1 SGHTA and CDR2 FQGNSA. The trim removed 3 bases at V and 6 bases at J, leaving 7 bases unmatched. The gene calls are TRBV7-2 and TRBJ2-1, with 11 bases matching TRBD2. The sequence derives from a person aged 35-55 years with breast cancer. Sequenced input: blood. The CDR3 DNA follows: TGTGCCAGCAGCTTTTTAGCGGGAGGGGGAGGCAATGAGCAGTTCTTC. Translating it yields CASSFLAGGGGNEQFF.